This T cell receptor beta chain was profiled in a study of Graves' ophthalmopathy and Graves' hyperthyroidism. In the study overall: At the time of initial diagnosis and before any treatment, peripheral blood was collected.

Hyperthyroidism qualified as stable when ophthalmopathy did not develop within 18 months of follow-up. Certain patients were not enrolled. These were patients with other autoimmune diseases, uncontrolled infections, pregnancy or lactation. This clonotype was found a few times. RNA transcripts were the source from which TCR beta CDR3 regions were amplified. RT-PCR in the first round used HTBI primers; a second-round multiplex PCR followed. MiXCR, applied by TCRdb to the multiplex PCR reads, yields one record per CDR3 protein. The table records 300,000 to 500,000 distinct CDR3 sequences, 15% to 19% of them present only once. This CDR3 region has 15 residues. Germline V lookup: CDR1 LNHDA, CDR2 SQIVND (reference sequence). Trimming took 5 bases from V and 0 from J; bases not matched to a gene: 6.

The chain is built from TRBV19 and TRBJ2-7; 8 positions match TRBD1. This receptor was identified in a woman between 18 and 29 years old with stable Graves' hyperthyroidism. The sample was peripheral blood. The chain's CDR3 is CASSEWGTGSYEQYF. CDR3 nucleotides: TGTGCCAGTAGTGAATGGGGGACAGGCTCCTACGAGCAGTACTTC.